The rows below give T cell receptor beta chains drawn from one sample of a study of beta chain features in type 1 diabetes. Generated by immunoSEQ multiplex PCR, the TCRdb table keeps only in-frame clones and is missing some. Of 300,000 or so clones in the sample, over 7% were seen once. The sequenced sample was central memory CD4+ T cells from blood. All receptors derive from a man in his thirties or forties with type 1 diabetes. Both conserved end residues are part of each CDR3. D genes are given only for firm matches. A clone size is listed for some rows: how often the clone was seen (once, few, many), or a class if it is expanded.

-	14	TRBJ1-6	TRBV2	few	CASSEGQGLSPLHF	TGTGCCAGCAGTGAAGGGCAGGGGCTTTCACCCCTCCACTTT
TRBD2	16	TRBJ2-5	TRBV25-1	-	CALSGGTSYIQETQYF	TGTGCCCTCTCTGGGGGGACTAGCTATATTCAAGAGACCCAGTACTTC
-	14	TRBJ2-6	TRBV28	few	CASSLGGGANVLTF	TGTGCCAGCAGTTTAGGTGGTGGGGCCAACGTCCTGACTTTC
TRBD1	17	TRBJ1-2	TRBV28	-	CASSSGQGALTFYGYTF	TGTGCCAGCAGTTCCGGACAGGGGGCCCTTACCTTCTATGGCTACACCTTC
-	14	TRBJ2-1	TRBV27	-	CASSLWNRDNEQFF	TGTGCCAGCAGTTTATGGAACCGGGACAATGAGCAGTTCTTC
TRBD1	15	TRBJ2-3	TRBV5-4	few	CASSLDRGFTDTQYF	TGTGCCAGCAGCTTGGACAGGGGCTTCACAGATACGCAGTATTTT
-	15	TRBJ2-5	TRBV9	few	CASSVADGPGKTQYF	TGTGCCAGCAGCGTAGCGGACGGACCGGGGAAGACCCAGTACTTC
TRBD1	18	TRBJ2-7	TRBV7-9	few	CASSYRVTGTGVIYEQYF	TGTGCCAGCAGCTACCGAGTCACCGGGACAGGGGTCATCTACGAGCAGTACTTC
-	13	TRBJ2-7	TRBV11-2	-	CASSLARGVEQYF	TGTGCCAGCAGCTTAGCCCGGGGAGTAGAGCAGTACTTC
TRBD2	22	TRBJ2-1	TRBV7-8	few	CASSFTSAVLAGPSSSYNEQFF	TGTGCCAGCAGCTTCACATCCGCGGTGCTAGCGGGGCCGTCGAGCTCCTACAATGAGCAGTTCTTC
TRBD1	13	TRBJ2-7	TRBV2	-	CASSGTGGNEQYF	TGTGCCAGCAGTGGGACAGGGGGTAACGAGCAGTACTTC
-	15	TRBJ1-1	TRBV5-1	few	CASSFQGRMNTEAFF	TGCGCCAGCAGCTTTCAGGGGAGGATGAACACTGAAGCTTTCTTT
-	12	TRBJ2-1	TRBV19	few	CASSSISDEQFF	TGTGCCAGTAGTAGTATTTCGGATGAGCAGTTCTTC
TRBD2	16	TRBJ2-5	TRBV4-3	few	CASSNPSGGRQETQYF	TGCGCCAGCAGCAATCCTAGCGGGGGCCGTCAAGAGACCCAGTACTTC
-	15	TRBJ2-7	TRBV7-2	few	CASSLASDRTYEQYF	TGTGCCAGCAGCTTAGCGAGCGACAGGACCTACGAGCAGTACTTC
-	14	TRBJ1-6	TRBV25-1	-	CASSELGQGGRLHF	TGTGCCAGCAGTGAATTGGGCCAGGGAGGAAGGCTCCACTTT
TRBD2	14	TRBJ2-5	TRBV7-2	few	CASSSSGGEETQYF	TGTGCCAGCAGCTCTAGCGGGGGCGAAGAGACCCAGTACTTC
-	15	TRBJ1-5	TRBV7-6	-	CASSQGLHSNQPQHF	TGTGCCAGCAGCCAGGGACTGCATAGCAATCAGCCCCAGCATTTT
TRBD1	14	TRBJ1-2	TRBV9	-	CASSPTDREGGYTF	TGTGCCAGCAGCCCAACAGACAGGGAGGGTGGCTACACCTTC
-	14	TRBJ1-2	TRBV7-2	-	CASSSPGGNYGYTF	TGTGCCAGCAGCTCCCCCGGGGGGAACTATGGCTACACCTTC
TRBD1	16	TRBJ2-5	TRBV6-1	-	CASSGPRQGKGETQYF	TGCGCCAGCAGTGGGCCGAGACAGGGGAAAGGAGAGACCCAGTACTTC
TRBD2	17	TRBJ2-1	TRBV23-1	many	CASSPRSGGAFYNEQFF	TGCGCCAGCAGTCCTAGGAGCGGGGGGGCATTCTACAATGAGCAGTTCTTC
-	17	TRBJ1-5	TRBV15	-	CATSRDRGGIGNQPQHF	TGTGCCACCAGCAGAGATCGGGGGGGCATAGGCAATCAGCCCCAGCATTTT
-	12	TRBJ1-1	TRBV29-1	few	CSVGQADTEAFF	TGCAGCGTTGGACAGGCGGACACTGAAGCTTTCTTT
TRBD2	16	TRBJ2-1	TRBV7-2	-	CASRGLAGGHYNEQFF	TGTGCCAGCAGGGGACTAGCGGGTGGCCACTACAATGAGCAGTTCTTC
-	12	TRBJ2-3	TRBV18	few	CASSPEGGAQYF	TGTGCCAGCTCACCAGAGGGCGGTGCGCAGTATTTT
TRBD2	12	TRBJ2-3	TRBV2	-	CASGGVTDTQYF	TGTGCCAGCGGGGGGGTCACAGATACGCAGTATTTT
TRBD2	19	TRBJ2-1	TRBV5-1	few	CASSDVKTSGISSYNEQFF	TGCGCCAGCTCCGACGTTAAGACTAGCGGCATTAGCTCCTACAATGAGCAGTTCTTC
TRBD2	16	TRBJ2-3	TRBV9	-	CASSAPRTSDTDTQYF	TGTGCCAGCAGCGCTCCCCGGACTAGCGACACAGATACGCAGTATTTT
-	15	TRBJ2-3	TRBV29-1	-	CSSGWVRGFADTQYF	TGCAGCTCGGGTTGGGTTAGGGGGTTCGCAGATACGCAGTATTTT
-	11	TRBJ2-7	TRBV13	-	CASSFTGEQYF	TGTGCCAGCAGCTTTACTGGCGAGCAGTACTTC
TRBD1	13	TRBJ2-7	TRBV29-1	-	CSGSGQGAYEQYF	TGCAGCGGGTCGGGACAGGGGGCCTACGAGCAGTACTTC
-	14	TRBJ1-2	TRBV29-1	-	CSVDGPGTSYGYTF	TGCAGCGTTGATGGTCCAGGGACGAGCTATGGCTACACCTTC
-	14	TRBJ2-5	TRBV7-2	-	CASSLGGSRETQYF	TGTGCCAGCAGCTTAGGCGGGTCCCGGGAGACCCAGTACTTC
-	13	TRBJ2-7	TRBV7-9	-	CASSLWGGYEQYF	TGTGCCAGCAGCTTATGGGGAGGTTACGAGCAGTACTTC
TRBD2	14	TRBJ2-1	TRBV5-4	few	CASSLLAGGPEQFF	TGTGCCAGCAGCTTACTAGCGGGGGGGCCTGAGCAGTTCTTC
-	17	TRBJ1-5	TRBV11-2	-	CASSLGGRGYSNQPQHF	TGTGCCAGCAGCTTAGGGGGCCGGGGCTATAGCAATCAGCCCCAGCATTTT
-	15	TRBJ2-2	TRBV5-6	-	CASSKRDLNTGELFF	TGTGCCAGCAGCAAAAGGGACCTCAACACCGGGGAGCTGTTTTTT
-	17	TRBJ1-5	TRBV6-4	few	CASSDPRHGVSNQPQHF	TGTGCCAGCAGTGACCCGCGACATGGGGTGAGCAATCAGCCCCAGCATTTT
TRBD1	17	TRBJ1-2	TRBV13	-	CASRNTGGLMSNYGYTF	TGTGCCAGCAGGAATACAGGGGGCCTGATGAGTAACTATGGCTACACCTTC
-	12	TRBJ2-5	TRBV9	many	CASSVGLETQYF	TGTGCCAGCAGCGTAGGCCTGGAGACCCAGTACTTC
TRBD1	14	TRBJ1-6	TRBV5-1	few	CASSEGQGASPLHF	TGCGCCAGCAGCGAGGGACAGGGGGCATCACCCCTCCACTTT
-	11	TRBJ1-2	TRBV28	-	CATNHEYGYTF	TGTGCCACCAACCATGAATATGGCTACACCTTC
-	14	TRBJ2-1	TRBV11-3	-	CASSSSFTYNEQFF	TGTGCCAGCAGCTCCAGCTTCACGTACAATGAGCAGTTCTTC
-	15	TRBJ2-3	TRBV7-2	few	CASSLSGPGTDTQYF	TGTGCCAGCAGCTTGTCGGGCCCAGGCACAGATACGCAGTATTTT
-	12	TRBJ1-2	TRBV9	few	CASSGEERKGTF	TGTGCCAGCAGCGGAGAAGAGAGGAAGGGCACCTTC
TRBD1	14	TRBJ2-5	TRBV13	-	CASSPRTGQETQYF	TGTGCCAGCAGCCCAAGGACAGGGCAAGAGACCCAGTACTTC